What follows are 28 T cell receptor beta chains derived from one specimen sequenced in a study of cytomegalovirus exposure and HLA in healthy donors. 13 Jbeta primers and 60 Vbeta primers were used for the PCR. TCRdb's table, derived via immunoSEQ multiplex PCR, lists solely in-frame clones and lacks some. The repertoire holds tens of thousands of clones, 82% seen once, with about 4% in the top ten. Sequenced input: PBMCs. These receptors were taken from a middle-aged man in good health and CMV-seronegative.

This chain uses TRBV6-5 with TRBJ1-5; 9 nucleotides align to TRBD1. V lost 10 bases to trimming and J lost 2 bases; unmatched junction nucleotides: 9. The CDR3 extends over 15 amino acids. Germline V lookup: CDR1 MNHEY, CDR2 SVGAGI. CDR3 protein: CATRPRDRGNQPQHF. CDR3 in DNA: TGTGCCACTAGACCCCGGGACAGGGGCAATCAGCCCCAGCATTTT.

In DNA form, the CDR3 reads TGTGCCAGCAGCCGAGACCAAGAGACCCAGTACTTC. Protein: CASSRDQETQYF. This chain joins TRBV7-8 and TRBJ2-5; D remains ambiguous. CDR3 length: 12 residues. The germline V and J ends were trimmed by 5 bases and 0 bases, with 4 bases remaining between them. CDR1 SGHVS and CDR2 FQNEAQ come from the germline V gene.

The V and J genes are TRBV6-1 and TRBJ1-5, with D perhaps matching TRBD1 (6 bases). V was clipped by 6 bases and J by 7 bases, with 16 bases between them. The CDR3 totals 14 residues. Germline V gene data show CDR1 as MNHNS and CDR2 as SASEGT. The CDR3 sequence is CASRAGAGEQPQHF. The CDR3 DNA is TGTGCCAGCAGGGCTGGGGCAGGGGAACAGCCCCAGCATTTT.

The chain joins TRBV28 to TRBJ2-7; 10 bases fit TRBD1. Germline V gene sequence: CDR1 MDHEN, CDR2 SYDVKM. This CDR3 region has 14 residues. V lost 4 bases and J lost 0; bases outside the gene matches: 0. For the CDR3, the DNA is TGTGCCAGCAGTTGGGACAGGGGCTCCTACGAGCAGTACTTC. It yields the protein CASSWDRGSYEQYF.

V usage is TRBV28 and J usage is TRBJ2-1; possible D gene TRBD1, 6 bases. Per the germline V gene, CDR1 is MDHEN and CDR2 is SYDVKM. This CDR3 comprises 16 residues. With 4 bases removed from V and 4 bases from J, the gap between germline ends came to 17 bases. Here the CDR3 reads CASSSGTSDDYNEQFF. As DNA, the CDR3 is TGTGCCAGCAGTTCTGGGACATCGGACGATTACAATGAGCAGTTCTTC.

The chain recombines TRBV19 with TRBJ2-5, with TRBD2 matching 9 bases. Trimming took 6 bases from V and 3 from J; bases not matched to a gene: 5. The CDR3 has 14 amino acids. CDR1 is LNHDA and CDR2 is SQIVND in the germline V gene (reference sequence). DNA of the CDR3: TGTGCCAGTAGGTTAGCGGGAGCGGAAGAGACCCAGTACTTC. It translates to CASRLAGAEETQYF.

Remarks on this clone: The sample carries other DNA sequences with the same CDR3. The V and J genes are TRBV5-1 and TRBJ2-3, with 8 bases fitting TRBD2. CDR1 and CDR2 (germline): SGHRS, YFSETQ. Trimming took 2 bases from V and 3 from J; bases not matched to a gene: 17. This CDR3 is built from 19 residues. The CDR3 DNA is TGCGCCAGCAGCTTATCCGGGACCAGCGGGAGTTTGAGGACAGATACGCAGTATTTT. It encodes CASSLSGTSGSLRTDTQYF.

V and J are TRBV5-1 and TRBJ2-2; 7 nucleotides match TRBD1. V lost 0 bases to trimming and J lost 2 bases; unmatched junction nucleotides: 4. The CDR3 totals 16 residues. CDR1 is SGHRS, CDR2 YFSETQ, per germline. The CDR3 loop is CASSLEQGTNTGELFF. For the CDR3, the DNA is TGCGCCAGCAGCTTGGAACAGGGGACCAACACCGGGGAGCTGTTTTTT.

The chain joins TRBV6-4 to TRBJ2-1; D might be TRBD2 (6 bases). Trimming removed 8 bases at V and 5 bases at J, with 16 bases between. From germline, CDR1 is MRHNA and CDR2 SNTAGT. The CDR3 extends over 14 amino acids. CDR3 region: CASSPGGINNEQFF. CDR3 nucleotide sequence: TGTGCCAGCTCCCCTGGCGGGATCAACAATGAGCAGTTCTTC.

The J gene is TRBJ1-2, the V gene TRBV10-2; no clear D gene. V was pared by 0 bases and J by 8 bases, with 7 bases between. CDR1 WSHSY and CDR2 SAAADI come from the germline V gene. This CDR3 contains 12 residues. CDR3 amino acids: CASSESGWGYTF. Written as DNA, the CDR3 is TGCGCCAGCAGTGAGTCGGGCTGGGGCTACACCTTC.

The chain carries TRBV19 and TRBJ1-2; 10 bases align to TRBD1. J gave up 7 bases and V 5 bases, and 7 bases lay outside the gene matches. The CDR3 has 14 residues. CDR1 and CDR2 from the germline V gene are LNHDA and SQIVND (reference sequence). In nucleotides, the CDR3 is TGTGCCAGTAGTGTCAAGGGGACAGGGGCTGGCTACACCTTC. This sequence encodes CASSVKGTGAGYTF.

This clone appeared a few times. The chain employs TRBV6-1 and TRBJ1-1; D is possibly TRBD1 (5 bases). Germline loops: CDR1 MNHNS, CDR2 SASEGT. The ends were cut back, 9 bases at V and 3 bases at J, with 17 bases in the middle. This CDR3 comprises 14 residues. The DNA for the CDR3 is TGTGCCAGTACGGGGGTCTTTGGGGACACTGAAGCTTTCTTT. It yields the protein CASTGVFGDTEAFF.

In this sample, this clone turned up a few times. The genes are TRBV29-1 and TRBJ2-1; 8 positions match TRBD2. The V and J ends lost 8 bases and 0 bases, in that order; junction bases with no gene match: 9. The CDR3 sequence is 15 residues long. Germline lookup yields CDR1 SQVTM and CDR2 ANQGSEA. The CDR3 bases are TGCAGCCTCAATAGCGGGACCAGCTCCTACAATGAGCAGTTCTTC. Amino acid sequence: CSLNSGTSSYNEQFF.

The V call is TRBV5-8, the J call TRBJ2-1; 7 bases map to TRBD2. The CDR3 is 13 residues long. The V segment lost 1 base and the J segment 8 bases; nucleotides outside the gene matches: 3. Germline CDR1 SGHTS, CDR2 YDEGEE. DNA for the CDR3: TGTGCCAGCAGCTTGTGGGGGGGGGATGAGCAGTTCTTC. It translates to CASSLWGGDEQFF.

The chain recombines TRBV29-1 with TRBJ2-7, with TRBD1 matching over 8 bases. The CDR3 spans 12 residues. In germline, CDR1 is SQVTM, CDR2 ANQGSEA. J gave up 5 bases and V 4 bases, and 4 bases lay outside the gene matches. The CDR3 protein is CSVGPGGHEQYF. CDR3 coding DNA: TGCAGCGTTGGGCCAGGGGGCCACGAGCAGTACTTC.

V usage is TRBV5-4 and J usage is TRBJ2-3; 8 nucleotides align to TRBD1. The germline CDR1 and CDR2 sequences are SGHNT and YYREEE (reference sequence). CDR3 length equals 14 residues. With V trimmed by 3 bases and J by 5 bases, 5 bases remained unmatched. The CDR3 spells CASSSKQGEDTQYF. In DNA form, the CDR3 reads TGTGCCAGCAGCTCCAAACAGGGGGAAGATACGCAGTATTTT. Combining the CDR3 with reference TRBV5-4 and TRBJ2-3 gives the whole variable domain ETGVTQSPTHLIKTRGQQVTLRCSSQSGHNTVSWYQQALGQGPQFIFQYYREEENGRGNFPPRFSGLQFPNYSSELNVNALELDDSALYLCASSSKQGEDTQYFGPGTRLTVL.

The chain links TRBV14 to TRBJ2-3; TRBD2 matches 10 bases. V trimming: 4 bases; J trimming: 2 bases; junction bases outside the gene matches: 6. The CDR3 sequence is 16 residues long. The V gene's germline CDR1 is SGHDN and CDR2 FVKESK. CDR3 bases: TGTGCCAGCAGCCCTCTACTAGCGGGGCCCACAGATACGCAGTATTTT. It translates to CASSPLLAGPTDTQYF.

This rearrangement joins TRBV13 to TRBJ2-3, with 8 bases identical to TRBD2. This CDR3 has 16 amino acids. J was trimmed by 5 bases and V by 6 bases; bases with no gene match: 13. CDR1 PRHDT and CDR2 FYEKMQ come from the germline V gene (reference sequence). The CDR3 DNA reads TGTGCCAGCAGTCTCATACTAAGCGGGAGCGGAGATACGCAGTATTTT. Protein: CASSLILSGSGDTQYF.

There are a few counts of this clone. V usage is TRBV2 and J usage is TRBJ1-1, with a tentative D call TRBD1 (6 bases). Germline CDR1 and CDR2: SNHLY and FYNNEI. V gave up 6 bases and J gave up 11 bases, with 13 bases separating them. The CDR3 length is 11 residues. The CDR3 sequence: CASRQGVGAFF. CDR3 bases: TGTGCCAGCAGACAGGGAGTGGGGGCTTTCTTT.

The CDR3 protein is CASSLGTVFTDTQYF. As DNA, the CDR3 is TGTGCCAGCAGTCTGGGCACAGTGTTCACAGATACGCAGTATTTT. The rearrangement joins TRBV28 to TRBJ2-3, with D uncertain. With 5 bases removed from V and 2 bases from J, the gap between germline ends came to 14 bases. This CDR3 comprises 15 residues. Germline CDR1 MDHEN, CDR2 SYDVKM.

This rearrangement joins TRBV6-1 to TRBJ1-2, with D possibly matching TRBD1 (5 bases). The CDR3 length is 13 residues. V was shortened by 2 bases and J by 7 bases, with 11 bases between the two germline ends. Germline-derived CDR1 and CDR2 are MNHNS and SASEGT. The CDR3 sequence is CASSEKGSTGYTF. The CDR3 nucleotides are TGTGCCAGCAGTGAAAAGGGGTCTACTGGCTACACCTTC.

The genes are TRBV5-1 and TRBJ2-2, with 7 positions matching TRBD1. Germline-derived CDR1 and CDR2 are SGHRS and YFSETQ. The CDR3 runs to 14 residues. V was pared by 4 bases and J by 6 bases, with 6 bases of the junction left unmatched. CDR3 bases: TGCGCCAGCAGCCTTGACAGGGTGTCCGGGGAGCTGTTTTTT. Its protein product is CASSLDRVSGELFF.

This clone was seen only once. The rearrangement links TRBV27 to TRBJ1-5, with 7 bases lining up with TRBD1. Germline CDR1 is MNHEY and CDR2 is SMNVEV (reference sequence). CDR3 length equals 14 residues. Losses at the gene ends were 4 bases for V and 4 bases for J; bases not matched to a gene: 4. The CDR3 DNA is TGTGCCAGCAGTTCGACAGGGTGGAATCAGCCCCAGCATTTT. Residues: CASSSTGWNQPQHF.

In DNA, the CDR3 is TGTGCCAGCAGTTACTCGCGCGACATACCGCAGTTCTTC. Its translation is CASSYSRDIPQFF. J is TRBJ2-1 and V is TRBV6-5; the D is unclear. Trimming took off 0 bases at V and 12 bases at J, with 12 bases between the two ends. The CDR3 has 13 residues. In germline, CDR1 is MNHEY, CDR2 SVGAGI.

The rearrangement uses TRBV4-2 and TRBJ1-4; D gene unclear. Germline CDR1 LGHNA, CDR2 YNFKEQ. This CDR3 contains 13 residues. The germline V and J ends were trimmed by 4 bases and 1 base, with 4 bases remaining between them. CDR3: CASSRVTNEKLFF. CDR3 DNA sequence: TGTGCCAGCAGCCGCGTAACTAATGAAAAACTGTTTTTT.

The CDR3: CASSLERDRRHEQYF. The CDR3, as DNA: TGTGCCAGCAGCTTGGAACGGGACAGGAGACACGAGCAGTACTTC. The rearrangement joins TRBV5-4 to TRBJ2-7; 8 bases map to TRBD1. Germline values: CDR1 SGHNT, CDR2 YYREEE (reference sequence). J was trimmed by 5 bases and V by 0 bases; bases with no gene match: 7. The CDR3 is made up of 15 amino acids.

This chain connects TRBV6-5 to TRBJ2-6, with a weak D call TRBD2 (5 bases). CDR1 and CDR2 from the germline V gene are MNHEY and SVGAGI. This CDR3 has 15 amino acids. V lost 2 bases and J lost 1, with 6 bases in between. CDR3 sequence: CASSYRGSGANVLTF. Here the CDR3 DNA reads TGTGCCAGCAGTTACCGGGGATCTGGGGCCAACGTCCTGACTTTC.

This chain joins TRBV10-3 and TRBJ1-5; D unclear. V lost 4 bases and J 1 base, leaving 14 bases between the germline ends. The CDR3 length is 16 residues. CDR1 is ENHRY and CDR2 is SYGVKD in the germline V gene. CDR3 in amino acids: CAISGGPARSNQPQHF. Here the CDR3 DNA reads TGTGCCATCAGTGGTGGCCCTGCCCGCAGCAATCAGCCCCAGCATTTT.